One sample yielded the 9 T cell receptor beta chains listed below, sequenced in a study of cytomegalovirus exposure and HLA in healthy donors. PCR was performed using 60 Vbeta and 13 Jbeta primers. Produced via immunoSEQ multiplex PCR; TCRdb's table is partial and in-frame only. Recorded for this sample: some 200,000 clones. Sample: PBMCs. Every receptor here comes from a boy aged 5 to 17 in good health and CMV-seronegative.

V and J are TRBV7-8 and TRBJ1-4; 9 nucleotides line up with TRBD1. CDR3 size: 14 residues. In germline, CDR1 is SGHVS, CDR2 FQNEAQ. V trimming: 6 bases; J trimming: 7 bases; junction bases outside the gene matches: 6. CDR3 sequence reads: CASSPGTGSEKLFF. The CDR3, as DNA: TGTGCCAGCAGTCCCGGGACAGGGAGTGAAAAACTGTTTTTT. The full variable domain, with the rest looked up from reference TRBV7-8 and TRBJ1-4, is GAGVSQSPRYKVAKRGQDVALRCDPISGHVSLFWYQQALGQGPEFLTYFQNEAQLDKSGLPSDRFFAERPEGSVSTLKIQRTQQEDSAVYLCASSPGTGSEKLFFGSGTQLSVL.

The genes are TRBV6-5 and TRBJ2-1; tentatively, D is TRBD1 (8 bases). The germline gives CDR1 MNHEY, CDR2 SVGAGI. V lost 5 bases to trimming and J lost 7 bases, with 18 bases between them. This CDR3 region has 15 residues. The CDR3 sequence: CASSPGQGGGNEQFF. The CDR3 nucleotides are TGTGCCAGCAGTCCCGGACAGGGAGGGGGAAATGAGCAGTTCTTC.

The V call is TRBV6-5, the J call TRBJ1-4, with D possibly being TRBD1 (5 bases). Trimming removed 3 bases at V and 1 base at J, with 6 bases between. Germline V lookup: CDR1 MNHEY, CDR2 SVGAGI. This CDR3 is 14 amino acids long. In DNA form, the CDR3 reads TGTGCCAGCAGTTATCAGGGAACTAATGAAAAACTGTTTTTT. Residues: CASSYQGTNEKLFF.

The chain links TRBV25-1 to TRBJ1-4; 7 bases match TRBD1. Germline CDR1 and CDR2: MGHDK and SYGVNS. V lost 0 bases to trimming and J lost 15 bases; unmatched junction nucleotides: 4. There are 12 residues in the CDR3. The CDR3 DNA reads as TGTGCCAGCAGTGAATATATCGGGACAGTGTTTTTT. It yields the protein CASSEYIGTVFF.

The chain employs TRBV6-1 and TRBJ1-1; D gene uncertain. The CDR3 has 12 residues. Germline CDR1 MNHNS, CDR2 SASEGT. V was pared by 3 bases and J by 11 bases, with 13 bases between. CDR3 sequence reads: CASSEGSGGAFF. In DNA, the CDR3 is TGTGCCAGCAGTGAGGGGTCCGGAGGCGCTTTCTTT.

This chain joins TRBV7-6 and TRBJ2-3, with TRBD2 identical over 8 bases. CDR1 is SGHVS and CDR2 is FNYEAQ in the germline V gene. The V segment lost 2 bases and the J segment 2 bases; nucleotides outside the gene matches: 6. The CDR3 is 16 residues long. The CDR3 loop reads CASSLLPAGDTDTQYF. The CDR3 coding sequence is TGTGCCAGCAGCTTACTTCCAGCGGGGGACACAGATACGCAGTATTTT.

The chain carries TRBV5-4 and TRBJ1-5, with no clear D. The CDR3 sequence is 15 residues long. Trimming stripped 0 bases from V and 2 bases from J, with 9 bases between. Germline CDR1 reads SGHNT; CDR2 reads YYREEE (reference sequence). The CDR3 loop is CASSLDGQGNQPQHF. Written as DNA, the CDR3 is TGTGCCAGCAGCTTGGACGGCCAGGGCAATCAGCCCCAGCATTTT. Combining the CDR3 with reference TRBV5-4 and TRBJ1-5 gives the whole variable domain ETGVTQSPTHLIKTRGQQVTLRCSSQSGHNTVSWYQQALGQGPQFIFQYYREEENGRGNFPPRFSGLQFPNYSSELNVNALELDDSALYLCASSLDGQGNQPQHFGDGTRLSIL.

The genes are TRBV30 and TRBJ1-3; TRBD1 might be the D (6 bases). This CDR3 has 14 amino acids. Germline V gives CDR1 GTSNPN, CDR2 SVGIG (reference sequence). V was cut by 5 bases and J by 1 base, with 12 bases left in between. The CDR3 loop reads CAWWNRESGNTIYF. The CDR3 nucleotides read TGTGCCTGGTGGAACAGGGAATCTGGAAACACCATATATTTT.

This chain links TRBV7-9 with TRBJ1-4; D is unclear. This CDR3 has 13 residues. CDR1 is SEHNR and CDR2 is FQNEAQ in the germline V gene (reference sequence). V lost 5 bases to trimming and J lost 8 bases, with 12 bases between them. Here the CDR3 reads CASSPPSEEKLFF. CDR3 DNA sequence: TGTGCCAGCAGCCCACCCTCGGAGGAAAAACTGTTTTTT.